This T cell receptor (beta chain) was captured by sequencing in a study of spatial heterogeneity in lung cancer. TCRdb recomputed calls from the 5' RACE reads with MiXCR, one row per CDR3 protein. The sample contains approximately 40,000 distinct CDR3 sequences, less than 9.5% of which appear only once. The J segment lost 7 bases and the V segment lost 0 bases, leaving 6 bases of the junction unmatched. From germline, CDR1 is DFQATT and CDR2 SNEGSKA (reference sequence). The CDR3 spans 15 residues. Time point given: sample taken at primary tumor resection. The rearrangement joins TRBV20-1 to TRBJ1-4; 9 nucleotides agree with TRBD1. The sequence was collected from a female donor with early-stage non-small cell lung cancer. Sequenced material: PBMCs, taken at surgery. The CDR3 region is CSARDVTGGFEKLFF. DNA for the CDR3: TGCAGTGCTAGAGATGTAACAGGGGGCTTTGAAAAACTGTTTTTT.